This TCR beta chain was sequenced during a study of control samples from healthy donors and cancer patients. In germline, CDR1 is SNHLY, CDR2 FYNNEI. With 7 bases removed from V and 12 bases from J, the gap between germline ends came to 13 bases. This CDR3 contains 11 residues. Clones were read by immunoSEQ multiplex PCR, and TCRdb kept only the in-frame ones, dropping some. The table records about 130,000 clones, 92% of them present only once. This chain uses TRBV2 with TRBJ1-5; D ambiguous. The sequence came from a man aged 18 to 30 in good health. Sequencing was carried out using blood. As DNA, the CDR3 is TGTGCCAGCAATGAGGGAAGTCACCAGCATTTT. Amino acid sequence: CASNEGSHQHF.